The sequence of this T cell receptor (beta chain) was determined in a study of T-cell memory formation after mild COVID-19. Overall study context: TCR clusters were mostly confined to one donor each. Study-level findings and limits: Contracting clones, day 15 to 85, had balanced CD4/CD8, and later expanders favored CD4+. Contracting CD8+ clones were enriched in EMRA, CD4+ mainly in CM and EM.

As for this clonotype: Its antigen is undetermined.

The CDR3 sequence is 14 residues long. Trimming cost V 0 bases and J 6 bases, with 12 bases left between them. Germline CDR1 KGHSH, CDR2 LQKENI. After 5'RACE with constant-segment primers, TCR alpha and TCR beta cDNA libraries carrying sample barcodes and UMIs were obtained. TCRdb re-called the 5' RACE reads with MiXCR, one entry per CDR3 protein. The repertoire includes about 600,000 distinct CDR3 sequences, less than 25% of them detected once, and around 8.4% sits in the top ten. The sequence was obtained from an adult woman who had mild COVID-19 (a few samples of this study predate the infection). Cell type and time point are not known. Specimen: PBMCs or a T cell subset sorted from them (not recorded which). The chain is built from TRBV18 and TRBJ2-7; D is ambiguous. In DNA form, the CDR3 reads TGTGCCAGCTCACCACCTCTCTCCTCCCGCGAGCAGTACTTC. Amino acids: CASSPPLSSREQYF.